The clone carrying this T cell receptor (beta chain) was observed a handful of times. Its antigen is as yet unknown. This record comes from a study of cytomegalovirus exposure and HLA in healthy donors. Study-wide findings and caveats: For TCR beta chains, V- and J-gene trimming was later linked to a missense DCLRE1C variant. TRBV6-2, TRBV6-3 and some other V segments were unresolvable in 87-base-pair reads. About 150 TCR beta chains were listed as cytomegalovirus-associated. In vitro, a few CMV-associated chains proved specific for CMV antigens.

Researchers ran the PCR with 60 Vbeta and 13 Jbeta primers. Using immunoSEQ multiplex PCR, the repertoire was profiled, and TCRdb retains in-frame clones only, with some absent. The data contain 100,000 or so clones, roughly 12% of them seen just once; the ten biggest clones take up roughly 16%. The CDR3 has 15 residues. From germline, CDR1 is LNHDA and CDR2 SQIVND (reference sequence). Trimming cost V 3 bases and J 5 bases; bases outside gene matches: 6. Source material: PBMCs. The chain joins TRBV19 to TRBJ2-1; 8 bases are shared with TRBD2. The sequence was obtained from a man in his forties in good health and CMV-seropositive. This CDR3 reads CASSIGRERHNEQFF. CDR3 sequence (DNA): TGTGCCAGTAGTATCGGGAGGGAAAGGCACAATGAGCAGTTCTTC. The entire variable domain, with the rest obtained from reference TRBV19 and TRBJ2-1, is as follows: DGGITQSPKYLFRKEGQNVTLSCEQNLNHDAMYWYRQDPGQGLRLIYYSQIVNDFQKGDIAEGYSVSREKKESFPLTVTSAQKNPTAFYLCASSIGRERHNEQFFGPGTRLTVL.